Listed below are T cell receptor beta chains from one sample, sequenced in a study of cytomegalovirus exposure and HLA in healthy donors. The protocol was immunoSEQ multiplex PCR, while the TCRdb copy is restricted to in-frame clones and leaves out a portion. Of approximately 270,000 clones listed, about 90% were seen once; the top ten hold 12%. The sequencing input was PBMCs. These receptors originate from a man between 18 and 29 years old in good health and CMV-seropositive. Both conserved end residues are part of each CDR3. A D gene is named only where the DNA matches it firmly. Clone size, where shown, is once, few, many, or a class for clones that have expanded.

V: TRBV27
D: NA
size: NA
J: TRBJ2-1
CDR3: CASRIGTLSYNEQFF
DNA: TGTGCCAGCAGGATAGGGACTCTATCCTACAATGAGCAGTTCTTC

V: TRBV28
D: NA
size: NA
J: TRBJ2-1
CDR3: CASKGARRIHEQFF
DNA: TGTGCCAGCAAAGGGGCTCGTAGAATCCATGAGCAGTTCTTC

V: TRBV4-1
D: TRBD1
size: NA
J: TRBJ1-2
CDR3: CASSQPRQGRGYGYTF
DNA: TGCGCCAGCAGCCAACCCCGACAGGGGCGCGGGTATGGCTACACCTTC

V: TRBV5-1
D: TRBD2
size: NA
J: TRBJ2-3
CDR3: CASSSGGLAGGSDTQYF
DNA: TGCGCCAGCAGCTCCGGGGGACTAGCGGGAGGGTCAGATACGCAGTATTTT

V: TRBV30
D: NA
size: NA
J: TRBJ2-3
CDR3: CAWNPSQHFTDTQYF
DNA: TGTGCCTGGAACCCATCCCAGCATTTCACAGATACGCAGTATTTT

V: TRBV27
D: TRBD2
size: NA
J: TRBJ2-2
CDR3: CASRGTSGLWGTGELFF
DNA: TGTGCCAGCAGGGGGACTAGCGGGCTTTGGGGCACCGGGGAGCTGTTTTTT

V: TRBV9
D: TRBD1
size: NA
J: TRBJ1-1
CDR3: CASSASGGNTEAFF
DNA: TGTGCCAGCAGCGCGTCAGGGGGCAACACTGAAGCTTTCTTT

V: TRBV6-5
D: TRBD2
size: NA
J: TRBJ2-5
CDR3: CASSYSTTGGGETQYF
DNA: TGTGCCAGCAGTTACTCGACGACGGGAGGTGGAGAGACCCAGTACTTC

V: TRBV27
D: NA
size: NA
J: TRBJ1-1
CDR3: CASRPLGNHEAFF
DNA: TGTGCCAGCAGACCCCTGGGAAACCATGAAGCTTTCTTT

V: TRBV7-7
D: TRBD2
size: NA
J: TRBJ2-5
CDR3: CASSLQGLAGKETQYF
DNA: TGTGCCAGCAGCTTACAAGGACTAGCGGGAAAAGAGACCCAGTACTTC

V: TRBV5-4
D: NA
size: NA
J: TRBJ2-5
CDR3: CASNPDRGQETQYF
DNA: TGTGCCAGCAACCCGGACAGAGGGCAAGAGACCCAGTACTTC

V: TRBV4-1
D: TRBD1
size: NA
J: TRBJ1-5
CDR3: CASSSPGQRGQPQHF
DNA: TGCGCCAGCAGCTCGCCGGGACAGAGAGGTCAGCCCCAGCATTTT

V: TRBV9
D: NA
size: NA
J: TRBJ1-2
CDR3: CASSKQENYGYTF
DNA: TGTGCCAGCAGCAAACAGGAGAACTATGGCTACACCTTC

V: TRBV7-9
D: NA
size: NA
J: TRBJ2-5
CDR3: CASSLVDSTKETQYF
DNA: TGTGCCAGCAGCTTAGTGGACAGCACTAAAGAGACCCAGTACTTC

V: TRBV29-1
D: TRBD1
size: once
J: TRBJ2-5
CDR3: CSVVGQWLVETQYF
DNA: TGCAGCGTGGTGGGACAGTGGTTAGTAGAGACCCAGTACTTC

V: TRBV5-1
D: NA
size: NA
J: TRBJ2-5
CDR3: CASSLEQTQYF
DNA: TGCGCCAGCAGCTTGGAGCAGACCCAGTACTTC

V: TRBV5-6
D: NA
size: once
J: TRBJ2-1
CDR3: CASSLAGPNNEQFF
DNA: TGTGCCAGCAGCTTGGCCGGGCCCAACAATGAGCAGTTCTTC

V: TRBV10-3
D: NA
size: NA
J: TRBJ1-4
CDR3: CAINQGIGEKLFF
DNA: TGTGCCATCAATCAGGGTATAGGAGAAAAACTGTTTTTT

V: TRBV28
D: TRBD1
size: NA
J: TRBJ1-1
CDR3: CASSSDQGATEAFF
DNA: TGTGCCAGCAGTTCAGACCAGGGGGCCACTGAAGCTTTCTTT

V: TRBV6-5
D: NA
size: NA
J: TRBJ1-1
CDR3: CASSLQGNTEAFF
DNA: TGTGCCAGCAGCCTACAGGGCAACACTGAAGCTTTCTTT

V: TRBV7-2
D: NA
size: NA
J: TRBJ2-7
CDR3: CASSFQREQYF
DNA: TGTGCCAGCAGCTTTCAACGCGAGCAGTACTTC

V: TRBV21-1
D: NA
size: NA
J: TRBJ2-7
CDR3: CASSKNYEQYF
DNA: TGTGCCAGCAGCAAAAACTACGAGCAGTACTTC

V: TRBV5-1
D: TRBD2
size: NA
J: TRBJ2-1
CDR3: CASSPWTSGRASYNEQFF
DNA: TGCGCCAGCAGCCCCTGGACTAGCGGGAGGGCCTCCTACAATGAGCAGTTCTTC

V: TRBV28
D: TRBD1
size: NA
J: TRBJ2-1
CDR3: CASSTRDRKYNEQFF
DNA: TGTGCCAGCAGTACACGGGACAGAAAATACAATGAGCAGTTCTTC

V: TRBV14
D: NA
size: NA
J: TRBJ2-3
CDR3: CASSQVWQRTNTDTQYF
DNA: TGTGCCAGCAGCCAAGTTTGGCAGCGGACTAACACAGATACGCAGTATTTT

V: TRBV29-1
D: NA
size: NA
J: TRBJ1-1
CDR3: CSASPTAWNTEAFF
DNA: TGCAGCGCATCCCCCACGGCCTGGAACACTGAAGCTTTCTTT

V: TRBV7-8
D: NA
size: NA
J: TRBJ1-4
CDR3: CASSSAGFANEKLFF
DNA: TGTGCCAGCAGCTCGGCAGGGTTCGCTAATGAAAAACTGTTTTTT

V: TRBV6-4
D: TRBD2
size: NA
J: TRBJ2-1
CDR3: CASSAGLAGKEGNEQFF
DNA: TGTGCCAGCAGTGCGGGACTAGCGGGAAAGGAGGGAAATGAGCAGTTCTTC

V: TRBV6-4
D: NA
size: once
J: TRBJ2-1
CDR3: CASSKRADESNEQFF
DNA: TGTGCCAGCAGCAAGCGGGCGGATGAATCCAATGAGCAGTTCTTC

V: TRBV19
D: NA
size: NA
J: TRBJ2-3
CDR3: CASTGLVEADTQYF
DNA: TGTGCCAGTACTGGCCTGGTGGAGGCAGATACGCAGTATTTT

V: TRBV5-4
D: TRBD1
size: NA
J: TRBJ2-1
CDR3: CASSYRTGNNEQFF
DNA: TGTGCCAGCAGCTACCGGACAGGCAACAATGAGCAGTTCTTC

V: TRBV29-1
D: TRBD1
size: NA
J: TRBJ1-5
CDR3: CSVGQGTQPQHF
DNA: TGCAGCGTCGGACAGGGTACTCAGCCCCAGCATTTT

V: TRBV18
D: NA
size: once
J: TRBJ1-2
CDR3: CASSPGQRRNYGYTF
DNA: TGTGCCAGCTCACCGGGGCAGAGAAGGAACTATGGCTACACCTTC

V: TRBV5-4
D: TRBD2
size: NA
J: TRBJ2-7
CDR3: CASSFPGTSGYEQYF
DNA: TGTGCCAGCAGCTTCCCCGGGACTAGCGGATACGAGCAGTACTTC

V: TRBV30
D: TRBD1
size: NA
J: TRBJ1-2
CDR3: CAWSVGQVLGYTF
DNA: TGTGCCTGGAGTGTAGGACAGGTGCTGGGCTACACCTTC

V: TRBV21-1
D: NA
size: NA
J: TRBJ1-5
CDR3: CASTPIRAGGNQPQHF
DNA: TGTGCCAGCACGCCAATCCGAGCTGGGGGCAATCAGCCCCAGCATTTT

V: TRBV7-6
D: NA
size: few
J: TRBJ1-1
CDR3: CASSLVGGPTEAFF
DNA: TGTGCCAGCAGCTTAGTGGGGGGCCCAACTGAAGCTTTCTTT